One T cell receptor beta chain is described in this entry. The length of the CDR3 is 13 residues. V gave up 3 bases and J gave up 8 bases, with 11 bases separating them. Germline assignment: CDR1 SGDLS and CDR2 YYNGEE. The record originates from a study of shared clonotypes between healthy human individuals. About the research overall: Three CD4 naive, three CD4 memory, two CD8 naive and one CD8 memory plate were used per donor.

Each of the donors was a healthy adult who was HIV-negative and had not had a recent acute infection or vaccination. Clones were read by immunoSEQ multiplex PCR, and TCRdb kept only the in-frame ones, dropping some. Of about 2 million clones listed, 90% to 95% are singletons. Specimen: naive CD4+ T cells sorted from blood. Specified subset: CD45RA+ positively selected. This TCR was sampled from a man younger than 35 in good health. The genes are TRBV9 and TRBJ1-4; D remains unclear. CDR3 loop: CASSAYAEEKLFF. The DNA of the CDR3 is TGTGCCAGCAGCGCTTATGCTGAGGAAAAACTGTTTTTT.